These 9 T cell receptor beta chains were all obtained from the same sample, sequenced in a study of T cell responses to AZD1222 COVID-19 vaccine. Measured with immunoSEQ multiplex PCR; TCRdb has only the in-frame clones, and not every one. The sample holds around 83,000 clones, 90% to 95% seen once. Sequenced here: peripheral blood, sampled on day 0 of AZD1222 vaccination. The source of these receptors is an adult in good health.

The chain uses TRBV9 and TRBJ2-7; TRBD2 matches 11 bases. Germline V gene data show CDR1 as SGDLS and CDR2 as YYNGEE. Unmatched junction bases numbered 2, after V lost 4 bases and J lost 2 bases. This CDR3 is 14 amino acids long. This CDR3 is CASSRLAGTYEQYF. The CDR3 DNA reads as TGTGCCAGCAGCCGACTAGCGGGAACCTACGAGCAGTACTTC.

This clone was counted once. The same CDR3 also results from other DNA sequences found in this sample. The rearrangement links TRBV19 to TRBJ2-6; 12 bases fit TRBD1. CDR3 length equals 17 residues. The germline V gene encodes CDR1 LNHDA and CDR2 SQIVND (reference sequence). J lost 1 base, V lost 5 bases, and 3 bases had no gene match. The CDR3 sequence: CASSPGQGASGANVLTF. Here the CDR3 DNA reads TGTGCCAGTAGTCCGGGACAGGGGGCGTCTGGGGCCAACGTCCTGACTTTC.

This clone was picked up one time. The chain combines TRBV9 with TRBJ2-6; unclear D gene. Germline assignment: CDR1 SGDLS and CDR2 YYNGEE. The CDR3 is 13 amino acids. V was cut by 3 bases and J by 0 bases, with 1 base left in between. The DNA for the CDR3 is TGTGCCAGCAGCGACTCTGGGGCCAACGTCCTGACTTTC. This translates into CASSDSGANVLTF.

The rearrangement links TRBV19 to TRBJ2-1, with D tentatively TRBD2 (5 bases). This CDR3 region has 18 residues. V lost 7 bases and J lost 3, with 25 bases in between. Germline values: CDR1 LNHDA, CDR2 SQIVND (reference sequence). The CDR3 nucleotides read TGTGCCAGTAAGGGAAACTTTTACGGCGGAGCGGTCTACAATGAGCAGTTCTTC. Its translation is CASKGNFYGGAVYNEQFF.

This clone has only one observation. The chain uses TRBV7-9 and TRBJ2-7; 12 bases are shared with TRBD1. The V segment lost 6 bases and the J segment 4 bases; nucleotides outside the gene matches: 1. The CDR3 sequence is 13 residues long. Germline V gene sequence: CDR1 SEHNR, CDR2 FQNEAQ (reference sequence). CDR3 protein: CASRGQGAYEQYF. The CDR3 nucleotides are TGTGCCAGCAGGGGACAGGGGGCGTACGAGCAGTACTTC.

The rearrangement joins TRBV12-3 or TRBV12-4 to TRBJ1-6; no clear D. Trimming left V 5 bases short and J 7 bases short, with 9 bases between. This CDR3 is 13 amino acids long. The CDR3 DNA reads as TGTGCCAGCAGTCTTCGACCCAATTCACCCCTCCACTTT. Protein: CASSLRPNSPLHF.

Note on this clone: The sample holds other DNA sequences that translate to the same CDR3. The chain links TRBV3-1 (or the pseudogene TRBV3-2) to TRBJ2-7; D is undetermined. The V and J ends lost 2 bases and 1 base respectively, with 0 bases between them. Germline loops: CDR1 LGHDT, CDR2 YNNKEL (reference sequence). The CDR3 runs to 11 residues. CDR3: CASSQSYEQYF. Written as DNA, the CDR3 is TGTGCCAGCAGCCAATCCTACGAGCAGTACTTC.

The chain uses TRBV28 and TRBJ1-5; D is unresolved. Trimming cost V 10 bases and J 3 bases, with 13 bases left between them. CDR1 is MDHEN and CDR2 is SYDVKM in the germline V gene. The CDR3 sequence is 13 residues long. CDR3 in amino acids: CATCYGFNQPQHF. CDR3 DNA sequence: TGTGCCACGTGTTATGGGTTCAATCAGCCCCAGCATTTT.

CDR3 in amino acids: CASSYKASGFSYEQYF. DNA of the CDR3: TGTGCCAGCAGTTACAAGGCTAGCGGGTTCTCCTACGAGCAGTACTTC. J is TRBJ2-7 and V is TRBV6-2 or TRBV6-3, with 8 bases lining up with TRBD2. The CDR3 extends over 16 amino acids. J gave up 0 bases and V 2 bases, and 6 bases lay outside the gene matches. Germline values: CDR1 MNHEY, CDR2 SVGEGT.